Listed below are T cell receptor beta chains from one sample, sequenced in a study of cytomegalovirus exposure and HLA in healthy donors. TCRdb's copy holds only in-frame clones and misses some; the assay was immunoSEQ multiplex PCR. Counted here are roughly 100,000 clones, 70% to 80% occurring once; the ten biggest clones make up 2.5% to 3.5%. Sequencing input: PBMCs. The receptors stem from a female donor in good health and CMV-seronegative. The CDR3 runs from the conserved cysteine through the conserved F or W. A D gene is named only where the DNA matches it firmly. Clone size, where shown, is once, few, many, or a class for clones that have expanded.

CDR3 DNA: TGCGCCAGCAGCTTGGGAATCGGACAGGCCACTGAAGCTTTCTTT
CDR3 protein: CASSLGIGQATEAFF
J gene: TRBJ1-1
D gene: TRBD1
V gene: TRBV5-1
clone size: few

CDR3 DNA: TGTGCCAGCAGCCCCGGGACAGGTTGGGGGAACACTGAAGCTTTCTTT
CDR3 protein: CASSPGTGWGNTEAFF
J gene: TRBJ1-1
D gene: TRBD1
V gene: TRBV11-3
clone size: -

CDR3 DNA: TGTGCCAGCAGTACCCCGGACAGGCTCGAGCAGTACTTC
CDR3 protein: CASSTPDRLEQYF
J gene: TRBJ2-7
D gene: TRBD1
V gene: TRBV5-4
clone size: -

CDR3 DNA: TGCGCCAGCAGCCAAGCGACAGGGATTTCTGGCTACGAGCAGTACTTC
CDR3 protein: CASSQATGISGYEQYF
J gene: TRBJ2-7
D gene: TRBD1
V gene: TRBV4-3
clone size: -

CDR3 DNA: TGTGCCTGTGCAGAATGGGACAGGGAGGTGTTCTTC
CDR3 protein: CACAEWDREVFF
J gene: TRBJ2-1
D gene: TRBD1
V gene: TRBV30
clone size: -

CDR3 DNA: TGTGCCAGCAGCGTGGCCATAGCGGGACCTCTTCACGAGCAGTACTTC
CDR3 protein: CASSVAIAGPLHEQYF
J gene: TRBJ2-7
D gene: TRBD2
V gene: TRBV9
clone size: -

CDR3 DNA: TGTGCCAGCAGGGGAGGAGCGGAGAATGAAAAACTGTTTTTT
CDR3 protein: CASRGGAENEKLFF
J gene: TRBJ1-4
D gene: -
V gene: TRBV25-1
clone size: -

CDR3 DNA: TGTGCCAGCAGCTTAGGTGGAGGCGGGAGCGGAGAGACCCAGTACTTC
CDR3 protein: CASSLGGGGSGETQYF
J gene: TRBJ2-5
D gene: TRBD2
V gene: TRBV7-8
clone size: -

CDR3 DNA: TGTGCCAGCAGTTTATGGCTAGCCTCTCCCGAGCAGTACTTC
CDR3 protein: CASSLWLASPEQYF
J gene: TRBJ2-7
D gene: -
V gene: TRBV28
clone size: -

CDR3 DNA: TGTGCCAGCTCACCATCCCAGGTCAGACAAGAGACCCAGTACTTC
CDR3 protein: CASSPSQVRQETQYF
J gene: TRBJ2-5
D gene: -
V gene: TRBV18
clone size: -

CDR3 DNA: TGTGCCAGCAGCTTATCGACTACCCGGGGGAATGAGCAGTTCTTC
CDR3 protein: CASSLSTTRGNEQFF
J gene: TRBJ2-1
D gene: -
V gene: TRBV11-3
clone size: few

CDR3 DNA: TGTGCCAGCAGTCTAACGGGACTAGCGGGATACGAGCAGTACTTT
CDR3 protein: CASSLTGLAGYEQYF
J gene: TRBJ2-7
D gene: TRBD2
V gene: TRBV27
clone size: -

CDR3 DNA: TGCAGTGGAGGGGGCCTCTATGGCTACACCTTC
CDR3 protein: CSGGGLYGYTF
J gene: TRBJ1-2
D gene: TRBD1
V gene: TRBV20-1
clone size: -

CDR3 DNA: TGCGCCAGCAGAAGAGCGGGAGGGCGTGACGAGCAGTACTTC
CDR3 protein: CASRRAGGRDEQYF
J gene: TRBJ2-7
D gene: TRBD2
V gene: TRBV5-1
clone size: -

CDR3 DNA: TGTGCCAGCAGTTTGGCTAGCGGGAACAAACCCTACGAGCAGTACTTC
CDR3 protein: CASSLASGNKPYEQYF
J gene: TRBJ2-7
D gene: TRBD2
V gene: TRBV28
clone size: -

CDR3 DNA: TGTGCCTGGGCACGCCGGGAGACCCAGTACTTC
CDR3 protein: CAWARRETQYF
J gene: TRBJ2-5
D gene: -
V gene: TRBV30
clone size: -

CDR3 DNA: TGTGCCAGTGCCAGGACAGGGTCTCATACGGGCGGAAACACCATATATTTT
CDR3 protein: CASARTGSHTGGNTIYF
J gene: TRBJ1-3
D gene: TRBD1
V gene: TRBV7-2
clone size: -

CDR3 DNA: TGTGCCAGCAGCCTTACTAGCGGGGGGTACGAGCAGTACTTC
CDR3 protein: CASSLTSGGYEQYF
J gene: TRBJ2-7
D gene: TRBD2
V gene: TRBV9
clone size: -

CDR3 DNA: TGTGCCAGTAGATTGGGAGGGGGGGATACGCAGTATTTT
CDR3 protein: CASRLGGGDTQYF
J gene: TRBJ2-3
D gene: -
V gene: TRBV19
clone size: -

CDR3 DNA: TGTGCCAGCAGCTTGGCGGACAGGGCCGAGCAGTACTTC
CDR3 protein: CASSLADRAEQYF
J gene: TRBJ2-7
D gene: TRBD1
V gene: TRBV5-5
clone size: -

CDR3 DNA: TGCGCCAGCAGCGACACAGGGGCGACGATTTATGGCTACACCTTC
CDR3 protein: CASSDTGATIYGYTF
J gene: TRBJ1-2
D gene: TRBD1
V gene: TRBV5-1
clone size: -

CDR3 DNA: TGTGCCAGCTCACCGCTGACAGGGCGGGGGAACACTGAAGCTTTCTTT
CDR3 protein: CASSPLTGRGNTEAFF
J gene: TRBJ1-1
D gene: TRBD1
V gene: TRBV18
clone size: few

CDR3 DNA: TGTGCCAGCAGAAAGGGACTAGCGGTACACAATGAGCAGTTCTTC
CDR3 protein: CASRKGLAVHNEQFF
J gene: TRBJ2-1
D gene: TRBD2
V gene: TRBV6-4
clone size: -

CDR3 DNA: TGTGCCAGCAGTGCCGGGCCCCGGGGCATTCAGTACTTC
CDR3 protein: CASSAGPRGIQYF
J gene: TRBJ2-4
D gene: -
V gene: TRBV2
clone size: -

CDR3 DNA: TGTGCCAGCAGCGTGTCCCGGGACACCTCATCCTACGAGCAGTACTTC
CDR3 protein: CASSVSRDTSSYEQYF
J gene: TRBJ2-7
D gene: -
V gene: TRBV9
clone size: -

CDR3 DNA: TGTGCCAGCGAGGCGTTATACGAGCAGTACTTC
CDR3 protein: CASEALYEQYF
J gene: TRBJ2-7
D gene: -
V gene: TRBV2
clone size: -

CDR3 DNA: TGTGCCAGCAGCTACAGGGGGGGGATCTCCTACGAGCAGTACTTC
CDR3 protein: CASSYRGGISYEQYF
J gene: TRBJ2-7
D gene: -
V gene: TRBV27
clone size: -

CDR3 DNA: TGTGCCAGTAGCGGGTGGACTAGCGACTACAATGAGCAGTTCTTC
CDR3 protein: CASSGWTSDYNEQFF
J gene: TRBJ2-1
D gene: TRBD2
V gene: TRBV19
clone size: -

CDR3 DNA: TGCGCCAGCAGCCAAGTGAGGGAGGTGAACACTGAAGCTTTCTTT
CDR3 protein: CASSQVREVNTEAFF
J gene: TRBJ1-1
D gene: -
V gene: TRBV4-1
clone size: -